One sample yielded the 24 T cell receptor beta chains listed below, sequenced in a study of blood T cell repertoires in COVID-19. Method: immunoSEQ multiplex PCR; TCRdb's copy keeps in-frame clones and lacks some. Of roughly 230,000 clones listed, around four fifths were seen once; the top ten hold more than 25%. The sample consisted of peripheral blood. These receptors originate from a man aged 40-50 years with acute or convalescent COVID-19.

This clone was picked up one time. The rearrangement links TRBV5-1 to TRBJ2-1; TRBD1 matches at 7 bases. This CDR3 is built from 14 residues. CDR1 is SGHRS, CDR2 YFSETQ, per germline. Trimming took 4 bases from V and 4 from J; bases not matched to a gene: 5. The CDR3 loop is CASSQTGKYNEQFF. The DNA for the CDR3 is TGCGCCAGCAGCCAGACAGGGAAATACAATGAGCAGTTCTTC.

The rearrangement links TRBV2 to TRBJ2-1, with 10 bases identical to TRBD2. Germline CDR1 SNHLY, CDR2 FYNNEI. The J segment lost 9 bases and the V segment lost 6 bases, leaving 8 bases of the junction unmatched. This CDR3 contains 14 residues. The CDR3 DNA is TGTGCCAGCAGGAAAGCGGGAGGGCCGATTGAGCAGTTCTTC. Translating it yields CASRKAGGPIEQFF.

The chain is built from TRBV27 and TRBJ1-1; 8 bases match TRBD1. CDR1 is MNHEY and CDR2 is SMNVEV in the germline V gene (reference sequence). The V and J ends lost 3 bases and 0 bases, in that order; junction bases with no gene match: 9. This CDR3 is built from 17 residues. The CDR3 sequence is CASSLRQGAYMNTEAFF. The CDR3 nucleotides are TGTGCCAGCAGTTTGAGGCAGGGGGCTTACATGAACACTGAAGCTTTCTTT.

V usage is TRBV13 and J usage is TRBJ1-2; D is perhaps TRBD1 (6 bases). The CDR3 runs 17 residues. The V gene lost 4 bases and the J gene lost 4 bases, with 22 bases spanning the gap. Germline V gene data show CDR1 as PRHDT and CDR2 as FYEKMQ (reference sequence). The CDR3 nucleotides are TGTGCCAGCAGCTCCCGGGACACCAGCTTAAGGTTCTATGGCTACACCTTC. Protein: CASSSRDTSLRFYGYTF.

In DNA form, the CDR3 reads TGTGCCAGCAGCTTAGACCAGGGGGCGCGAGGCTATGGCTACACCTTC. This gives the protein CASSLDQGARGYGYTF. The chain has TRBV9 and TRBJ1-2; TRBD1 agrees at 8 bases. Trimming at V came to 4 bases and at J to 4 bases, leaving 12 bases not matched to a gene. Germline V lookup: CDR1 SGDLS, CDR2 YYNGEE. The CDR3 spans 16 residues.

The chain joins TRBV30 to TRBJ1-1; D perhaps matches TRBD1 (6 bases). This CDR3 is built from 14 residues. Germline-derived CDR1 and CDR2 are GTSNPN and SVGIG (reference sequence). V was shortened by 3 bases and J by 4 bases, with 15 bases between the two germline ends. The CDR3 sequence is CAWRKPGDGTEAFF. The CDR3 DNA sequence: TGTGCCTGGAGGAAGCCAGGGGATGGCACTGAAGCTTTCTTT.

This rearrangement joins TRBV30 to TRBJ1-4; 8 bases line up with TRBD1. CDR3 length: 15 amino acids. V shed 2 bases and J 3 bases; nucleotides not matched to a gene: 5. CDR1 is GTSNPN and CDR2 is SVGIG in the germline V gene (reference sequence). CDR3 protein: CAWSSIRGPNEKLFF. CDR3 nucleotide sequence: TGTGCCTGGAGTTCAATCAGGGGGCCTAATGAAAAACTGTTTTTT.

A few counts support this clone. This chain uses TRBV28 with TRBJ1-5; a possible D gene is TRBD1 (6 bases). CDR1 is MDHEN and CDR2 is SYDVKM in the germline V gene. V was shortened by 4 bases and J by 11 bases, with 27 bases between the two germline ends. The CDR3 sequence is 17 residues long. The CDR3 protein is CASSSYRGGAYIGTQHF. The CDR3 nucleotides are TGTGCCAGCAGTTCATATCGTGGGGGGGCTTACATCGGGACCCAGCATTTT.

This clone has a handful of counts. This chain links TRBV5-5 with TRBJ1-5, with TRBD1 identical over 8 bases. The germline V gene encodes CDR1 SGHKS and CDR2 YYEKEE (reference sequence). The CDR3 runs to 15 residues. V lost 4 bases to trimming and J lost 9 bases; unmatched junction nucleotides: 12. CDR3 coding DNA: TGTGCCAGCAGCGCAATCTTGACAGGGGAGGTGCCCCAGCATTTT. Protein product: CASSAILTGEVPQHF. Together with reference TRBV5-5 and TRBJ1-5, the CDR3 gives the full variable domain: DAGVTQSPTHLIKTRGQQVTLRCSPISGHKSVSWYQQVLGQGPQFIFQYYEKEERGRGNFPDRFSARQFPNYSSELNVNALLLGDSALYLCASSAILTGEVPQHFGDGTRLSIL.

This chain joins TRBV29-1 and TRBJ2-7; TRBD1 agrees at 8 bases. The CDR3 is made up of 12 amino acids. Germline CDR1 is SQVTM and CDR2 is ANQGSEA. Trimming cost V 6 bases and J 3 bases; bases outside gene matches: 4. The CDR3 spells CSVTGTGYEQYF. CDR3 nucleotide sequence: TGCAGCGTGACCGGGACAGGCTACGAGCAGTACTTC.

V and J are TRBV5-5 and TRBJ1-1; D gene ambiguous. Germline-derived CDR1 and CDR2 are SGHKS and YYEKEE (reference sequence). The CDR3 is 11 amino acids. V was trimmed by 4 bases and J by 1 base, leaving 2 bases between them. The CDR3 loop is CASSRNTEAFF. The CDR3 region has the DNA TGTGCCAGCAGCCGGAACACTGAAGCTTTCTTT.

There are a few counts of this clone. CDR3 residues: CASSSRTSGSWGYEQYF. CDR3 nucleotide sequence: TGTGCCAGCAGTTCCCGGACTAGCGGGAGTTGGGGCTACGAGCAGTACTTC. The rearrangement links TRBV27 to TRBJ2-7; 13 nucleotides match TRBD2. This CDR3 has 17 residues. Germline trimming cut 4 bases from V and 3 bases from J; bases unmatched to any gene: 9. Germline V gene sequence: CDR1 MNHEY, CDR2 SMNVEV (reference sequence).

The CDR3: CASSQPDRVRSEAFF. The CDR3 DNA follows: TGTGCCAGCAGCCAGCCGGACAGGGTTAGATCTGAAGCTTTCTTT. The chain combines TRBV3-1 (or the pseudogene TRBV3-2) with TRBJ1-1; TRBD1 aligns across 8 bases. The V and J ends lost 3 bases and 6 bases, in that order; junction bases with no gene match: 9. The CDR3 is 15 residues long. Germline loops: CDR1 LGHDT, CDR2 YNNKEL (reference sequence).

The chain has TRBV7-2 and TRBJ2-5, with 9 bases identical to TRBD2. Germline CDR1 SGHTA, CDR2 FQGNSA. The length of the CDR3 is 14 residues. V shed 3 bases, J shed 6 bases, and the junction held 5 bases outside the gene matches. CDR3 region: CASSLTSGVQTQYF. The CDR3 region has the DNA TGTGCCAGCAGCTTGACTAGCGGTGTCCAGACCCAGTACTTC. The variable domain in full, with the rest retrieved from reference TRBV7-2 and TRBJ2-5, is GAGVSQSPSNKVTEKGKDVELRCDPISGHTALYWYRQSLGQGLEFLIYFQGNSAPDKSGLPSDRFSAERTGGSVSTLTIQRTQQEDSAVYLCASSLTSGVQTQYFGPGTRLLVL.

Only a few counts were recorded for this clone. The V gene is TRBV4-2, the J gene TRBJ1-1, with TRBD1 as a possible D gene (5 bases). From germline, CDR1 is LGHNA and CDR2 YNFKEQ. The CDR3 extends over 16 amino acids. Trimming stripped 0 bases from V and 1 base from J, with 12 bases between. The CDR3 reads CASSQDNRQGNTEAFF. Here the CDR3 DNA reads TGTGCCAGCAGCCAAGATAATAGGCAGGGGAACACTGAAGCTTTCTTT.

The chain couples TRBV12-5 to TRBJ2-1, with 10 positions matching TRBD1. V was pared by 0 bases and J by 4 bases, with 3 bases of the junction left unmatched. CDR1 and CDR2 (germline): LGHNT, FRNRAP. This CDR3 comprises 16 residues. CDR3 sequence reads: CASGLVLDRGYNEQFF. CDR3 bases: TGTGCTAGTGGTTTGGTTCTGGACAGGGGGTACAATGAGCAGTTCTTC.

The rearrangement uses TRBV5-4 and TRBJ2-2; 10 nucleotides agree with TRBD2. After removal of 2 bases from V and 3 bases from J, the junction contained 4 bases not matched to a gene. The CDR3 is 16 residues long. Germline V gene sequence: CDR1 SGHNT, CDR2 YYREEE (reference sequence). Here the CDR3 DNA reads TGTGCCAGCAGCTTCGGGGGGACTAGCGACACCGGGGAGCTGTTTTTT. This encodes CASSFGGTSDTGELFF.

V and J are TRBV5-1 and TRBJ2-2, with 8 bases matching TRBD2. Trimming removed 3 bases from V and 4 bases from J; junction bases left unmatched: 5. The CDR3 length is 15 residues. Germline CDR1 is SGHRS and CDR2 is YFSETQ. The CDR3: CASSSRGASTGELFF. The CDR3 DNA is TGCGCCAGCAGCTCGCGGGGGGCGAGCACCGGGGAGCTGTTTTTT.

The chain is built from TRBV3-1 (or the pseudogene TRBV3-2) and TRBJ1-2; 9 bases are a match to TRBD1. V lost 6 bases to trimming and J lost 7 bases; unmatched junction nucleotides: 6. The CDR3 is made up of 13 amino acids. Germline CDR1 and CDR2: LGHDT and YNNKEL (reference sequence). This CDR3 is CASSRDRAFGYTF. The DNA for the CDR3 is TGTGCCAGCAGTCGGGACAGGGCCTTTGGCTACACCTTC.

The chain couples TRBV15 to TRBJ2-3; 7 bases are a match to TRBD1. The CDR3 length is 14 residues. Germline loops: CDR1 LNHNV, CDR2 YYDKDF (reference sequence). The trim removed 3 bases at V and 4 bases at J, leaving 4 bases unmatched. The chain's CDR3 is CATSSRQGSDTQYF. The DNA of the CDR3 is TGTGCCACCAGCAGTAGACAGGGCTCAGATACGCAGTATTTT.

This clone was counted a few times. Here the CDR3 reads CASSYGDRGSNYGYTF. The CDR3 DNA sequence: TGTGCCAGCAGTTACGGGGACAGGGGGTCTAACTATGGCTACACCTTC. The chain links TRBV6-5 to TRBJ1-2; 11 nucleotides match TRBD1. Germline CDR1 MNHEY, CDR2 SVGAGI. CDR3 length: 16 residues. With 2 bases clipped from V and 0 bases from J, the junction kept 2 bases outside the gene matches.

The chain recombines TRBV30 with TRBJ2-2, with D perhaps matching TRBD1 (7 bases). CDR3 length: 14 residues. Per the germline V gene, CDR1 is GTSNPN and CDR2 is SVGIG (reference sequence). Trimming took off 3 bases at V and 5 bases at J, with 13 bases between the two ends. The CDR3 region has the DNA TGTGCCTGGAGCAGGGGGGAGGAGACCGGGGAGCTGTTTTTT. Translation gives CAWSRGEETGELFF.

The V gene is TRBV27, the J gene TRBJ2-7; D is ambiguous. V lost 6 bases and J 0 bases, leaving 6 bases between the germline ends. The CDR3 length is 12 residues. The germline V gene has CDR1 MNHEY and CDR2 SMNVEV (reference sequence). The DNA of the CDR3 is TGTGCCAGCAGCTCGAGCTCCTACGAGCAGTACTTC. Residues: CASSSSSYEQYF.

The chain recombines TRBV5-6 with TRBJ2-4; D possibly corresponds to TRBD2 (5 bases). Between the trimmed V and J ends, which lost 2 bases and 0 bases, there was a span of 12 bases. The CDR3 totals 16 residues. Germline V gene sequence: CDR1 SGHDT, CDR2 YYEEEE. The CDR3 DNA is TGTGCCAGCAGCTTAGAGGGTGAGCTAGCCAAAAACATTCAGTACTTC. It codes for CASSLEGELAKNIQYF. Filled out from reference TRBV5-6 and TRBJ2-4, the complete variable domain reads DAGVTQSPTHLIKTRGQQVTLRCSPKSGHDTVSWYQQALGQGPQFIFQYYEEEERQRGNFPDRFSGHQFPNYSSELNVNALLLGDSALYLCASSLEGELAKNIQYFGAGTRLSVL.